This is a list of T cell receptor beta chains from one sample in a study. Each CDR3 protein is one row after TCRdb ran MiXCR on the RT-PCR reads. The profile shows about 680,000 distinct CDR3 sequences, 12% to 15% of them singletons. The sample comprised memory CD4+ T cells from blood. These receptors all stem from a female donor in good health, serving as a healthy control. Each CDR3 is given with its conserved first and last residue. The order of the fields is CDR3 protein, CDR3 DNA, D gene, clone size, J gene, V gene. The D gene is left open where the match is weak. The size of a clone is reported for some rows only, either as once, few or many, or as a class for expanded clones.

CSVGGATGHYNEQFF | TGCAGCGTTGGTGGGGCGACAGGGCATTACAATGAGCAGTTCTTC | TRBD1 | NA | TRBJ2-1 | TRBV29-1
CASSSFNRDRDGYTF | TGTGCCAGCAGTTCCTTTAACCGGGACAGGGATGGCTACACCTTC | TRBD1 | few | TRBJ1-2 | TRBV6-2/TRBV6-3
CSVDSFEGSSYNEQFF | TGCAGCGTGGACTCGTTCGAGGGGAGCTCCTACAATGAGCAGTTCTTC | NA | NA | TRBJ2-1 | TRBV29-1
CASSERTGHYSYEQYF | TGTGCCAGCAGTGAACGGACAGGTCATTATTCCTACGAGCAGTACTTC | TRBD1 | once | TRBJ2-7 | TRBV25-1
CASSLAPAETQYF | TGTGCCAGCAGCTTAGCCCCCGCAGAGACCCAGTACTTC | NA | few | TRBJ2-5 | TRBV11-2
CASSQLAGVGYGYTF | TGCGCCAGCAGCCAACTCGCGGGGGTTGGCTATGGCTACACCTTC | NA | NA | TRBJ1-2 | TRBV4-3
CATSPTGPKETQYF | TGTGCCACCAGCCCGACAGGGCCTAAAGAGACCCAGTACTTC | TRBD1 | many | TRBJ2-5 | TRBV15
CASRPGGFSAGGTGELFF | TGTGCCAGCAGACCAGGGGGGTTCTCAGCGGGAGGGACCGGGGAGCTGTTTTTT | TRBD2 | few | TRBJ2-2 | TRBV11-2
CSASNLYEQYF | TGCAGTGCTTCTAACTTGTACGAGCAGTACTTC | NA | few | TRBJ2-7 | TRBV20-1
CAWSVPTGWGEKLFF | TGTGCCTGGAGTGTCCCCACAGGGTGGGGTGAAAAACTGTTTTTT | NA | NA | TRBJ1-4 | TRBV30
CASSPAQYNEQFF | TGTGCCAGCAGCCCGGCTCAGTACAATGAGCAGTTCTTC | NA | few | TRBJ2-1 | TRBV7-6
CASSFQWDNEQFF | TGTGCCAGCAGCTTCCAGTGGGACAATGAGCAGTTCTTC | NA | NA | TRBJ2-1 | TRBV7-9
CASRIQQKETQYF | TGTGCCAGCAGGATTCAGCAGAAAGAGACCCAGTACTTC | NA | NA | TRBJ2-5 | TRBV5-4
CATSRGLGRSTDTQYF | TGTGCCACCAGCAGAGGGCTAGGACGGAGCACAGATACGCAGTATTTT | NA | few | TRBJ2-3 | TRBV15
CSARGWVSNEKLFF | TGCAGTGCTAGAGGTTGGGTTAGTAATGAAAAACTGTTTTTT | NA | few | TRBJ1-4 | TRBV20-1
CASSPGLAATTDTQYF | TGTGCCAGCAGCCCCGGACTAGCGGCGACCACAGATACGCAGTATTTT | TRBD2 | NA | TRBJ2-3 | TRBV11-3
CSVGGLGDQPQHF | TGCAGCGTTGGGGGTCTGGGAGATCAGCCCCAGCATTTT | NA | many | TRBJ1-5 | TRBV29-1
CASSFPRDRLTEAFF | TGTGCCAGCAGCTTCCCTAGGGACAGGCTCACTGAAGCTTTCTTT | TRBD1 | few | TRBJ1-1 | TRBV5-4
CASSFTGHYGYTF | TGTGCCAGCAGCTTTACAGGTCACTATGGCTACACCTTC | NA | NA | TRBJ1-2 | TRBV5-6
CASSSNGEPTEAFF | TGCGCCAGCAGCTCCAATGGGGAGCCCACTGAAGCTTTCTTT | NA | many | TRBJ1-1 | TRBV5-1
CASSGQRVGISGANVLTF | TGTGCCAGCAGCGGCCAGCGGGTGGGAATCTCTGGGGCCAACGTCCTGACTTTC | NA | NA | TRBJ2-6 | TRBV11-2
CSVWDGLNTEAFF | TGCAGCGTATGGGACGGCTTGAACACTGAAGCTTTCTTT | NA | NA | TRBJ1-1 | TRBV29-1
CATQAGNLNTEAFF | TGTGCTACCCAGGCGGGGAACCTGAACACTGAAGCTTTCTTT | NA | few | TRBJ1-1 | TRBV12-5
CSVIDNRPKETQYF | TGCAGCGTTATTGACAACAGGCCCAAAGAGACCCAGTACTTC | NA | many | TRBJ2-5 | TRBV29-1
CSVDGTSGSDTQYF | TGCAGCGTTGACGGGACTAGCGGGAGTGATACGCAGTATTTT | TRBD2 | few | TRBJ2-3 | TRBV29-1
CASSLAGDYYGYTF | TGTGCCAGCAGCTTAGCGGGCGATTACTATGGCTACACCTTC | NA | few | TRBJ1-2 | TRBV7-2
CSASTVSGNTIYF | TGCAGCGCCTCCACAGTCTCTGGAAACACCATATATTTT | NA | many | TRBJ1-3 | TRBV29-1
CAIQGTELNEQFF | TGTGCCATCCAGGGGACGGAATTGAATGAGCAGTTCTTC | NA | many | TRBJ2-1 | TRBV6-1
CASSLEAYDSYNEQFF | TGCGCCAGCAGCTTGGAGGCCTACGACTCCTACAATGAGCAGTTCTTC | NA | NA | TRBJ2-1 | TRBV5-1
CASSQSPMGGVGLMNTEAFF | TGTGCCAGCAGCCAATCTCCAATGGGGGGAGTAGGCCTTATGAACACTGAAGCTTTCTTT | NA | few | TRBJ1-1 | TRBV3-1
CSVEGTEYGYTF | TGCAGCGTTGAAGGGACAGAATATGGCTACACCTTC | NA | many | TRBJ1-2 | TRBV29-1
CASSLSWDRAYEQYF | TGTGCCAGCAGTTTATCGTGGGACAGGGCCTACGAGCAGTACTTC | TRBD1 | NA | TRBJ2-7 | TRBV27
CASSTGLAFTDTQYF | TGTGCCAGCAGTACGGGACTAGCCTTTACAGATACGCAGTATTTT | TRBD2 | many | TRBJ2-3 | TRBV27
CASRTNSLSLYEQYF | TGTGCCAGCAGAACTAACAGCCTAAGCCTCTACGAGCAGTACTTC | NA | NA | TRBJ2-7 | TRBV7-2
CASSQVDSSNQPQHF | TGCGCCAGCAGCCAAGTAGACAGCTCCAATCAGCCCCAGCATTTT | NA | many | TRBJ1-5 | TRBV4-1
CAITGLADYNEQFF | TGTGCCATCACGGGACTAGCTGATTACAATGAGCAGTTCTTC | TRBD2 | few | TRBJ2-1 | TRBV10-3
CASSRGLDNEQFF | TGTGCCAGCAGCCGCGGACTTGACAATGAGCAGTTCTTC | NA | few | TRBJ2-1 | TRBV7-2
CATSPGRGRGEKLFF | TGTGCCACCAGCCCAGGTAGGGGGCGCGGTGAAAAACTGTTTTTT | TRBD1 | once | TRBJ1-4 | TRBV24-1
CASSYSVPGEAFF | TGTGCCAGCAGTTACTCCGTGCCAGGGGAAGCTTTCTTT | NA | few | TRBJ1-1 | TRBV6-5
CSASLAGGPHTQYF | TGCAGTGCTAGCTTAGCGGGAGGCCCCCATACGCAGTATTTT | TRBD2 | few | TRBJ2-3 | TRBV20-1
CASCPSDGDTQYF | TGCGCCAGCTGCCCCTCCGATGGGGATACGCAGTATTTT | NA | many | TRBJ2-3 | TRBV5-1
CASSGGGATYNEQFF | TGTGCCAGCAGTGGGGGGGGCGCAACGTACAATGAGCAGTTCTTC | NA | few | TRBJ2-1 | TRBV7-9